The sequence of this T cell receptor (beta chain) was determined in a study of post-analysis software for immune sequencing data. Looking at the study overall: The courses of disease that were included comprised relapsing-remitting, secondary progressive and progressive-relapsing multiple sclerosis.

Trimming removed 5 bases at V and 6 bases at J, with 42 bases between. The CDR3 covers 23 residues. Germline-derived CDR1 and CDR2 are SGHRS and YFSETQ. For this clonotype: The antigen is undetermined.

Whole-study findings and limits: A few TRBV segments appeared more often in patients than in controls, and TRBV5-6, TRBV5-1 and TRBV20-1 were among these.

Included in the TCR beta cDNA libraries were unique molecular identifiers. TCRdb reanalysed the PCR reads using MiXCR and keeps one entry per CDR3 protein. In the table there are under 200,000 distinct CDR3 sequences, 35% to 40% of which are singletons. V and J are TRBV5-1 and TRBJ2-1; TRBD1 might be the D (10 bases). The sample here was blood, taken after autologous hematopoietic stem cell transplantation. The sequence was obtained from a girl aged 5-17 years with multiple sclerosis. DNA of the CDR3: TGCGCCAGCAGACACCGGGGACAGGGGTCCTTGGGGTCAACTAGCGGGCCCTCCAATGAGCAGTTCTTC. Protein: CASRHRGQGSLGSTSGPSNEQFF.